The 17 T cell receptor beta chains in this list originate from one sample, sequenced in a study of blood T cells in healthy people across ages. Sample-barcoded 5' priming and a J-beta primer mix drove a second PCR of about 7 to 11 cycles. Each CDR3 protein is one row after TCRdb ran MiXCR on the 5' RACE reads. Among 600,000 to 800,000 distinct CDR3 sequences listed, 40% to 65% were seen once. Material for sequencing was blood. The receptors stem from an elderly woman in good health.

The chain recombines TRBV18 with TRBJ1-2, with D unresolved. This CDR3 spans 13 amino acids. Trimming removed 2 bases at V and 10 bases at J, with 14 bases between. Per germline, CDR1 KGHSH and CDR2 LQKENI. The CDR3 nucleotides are TGTGCCAGCTCACCAGACCCCAGGAGTGACTACACCTTC. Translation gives CASSPDPRSDYTF. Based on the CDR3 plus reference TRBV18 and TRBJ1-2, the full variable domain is NAGVMQNPRHLVRRRGQEARLRCSPMKGHSHVYWYRQLPEEGLKFMVYLQKENIIDESGMPKERFSAEFPKEGPSILRIQQVVRGDSAAYFCASSPDPRSDYTFGSGTRLTVV.

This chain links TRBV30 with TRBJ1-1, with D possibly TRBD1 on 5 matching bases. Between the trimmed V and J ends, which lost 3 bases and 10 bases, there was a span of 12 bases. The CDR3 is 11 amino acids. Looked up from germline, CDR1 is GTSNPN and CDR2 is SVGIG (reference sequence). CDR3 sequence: CAWRGGLRAFF. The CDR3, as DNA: TGTGCCTGGAGGGGGGGTCTGCGAGCTTTCTTT.

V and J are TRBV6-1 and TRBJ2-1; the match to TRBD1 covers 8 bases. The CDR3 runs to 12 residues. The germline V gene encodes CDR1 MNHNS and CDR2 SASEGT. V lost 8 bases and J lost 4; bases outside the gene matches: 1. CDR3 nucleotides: TGTGCCAGCGGGACAGGTTACAATGAGCAGTTCTTC. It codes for CASGTGYNEQFF.

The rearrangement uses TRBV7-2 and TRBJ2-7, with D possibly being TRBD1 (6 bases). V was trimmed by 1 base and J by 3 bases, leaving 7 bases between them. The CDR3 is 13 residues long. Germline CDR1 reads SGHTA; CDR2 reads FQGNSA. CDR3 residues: CASSLGGHYEQYF. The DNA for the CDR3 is TGTGCCAGCAGCTTAGGGGGACACTACGAGCAGTACTTC.

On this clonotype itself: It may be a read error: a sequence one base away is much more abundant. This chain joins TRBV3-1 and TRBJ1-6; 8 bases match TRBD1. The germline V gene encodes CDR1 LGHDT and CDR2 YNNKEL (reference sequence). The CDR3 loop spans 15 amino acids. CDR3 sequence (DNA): TGTGCCAGCAGCCAAGACAGGGGGCGAAGCTCACCCCCCCACTTT. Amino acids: CASSQDRGRSSPPHF.

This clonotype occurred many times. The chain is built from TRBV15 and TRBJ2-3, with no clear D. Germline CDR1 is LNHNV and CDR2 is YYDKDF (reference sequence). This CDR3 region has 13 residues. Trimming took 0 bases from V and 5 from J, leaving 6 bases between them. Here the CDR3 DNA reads TGTGCCACCAGCAGAGACCATGGAGATACGCAGTATTTT. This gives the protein CATSRDHGDTQYF.

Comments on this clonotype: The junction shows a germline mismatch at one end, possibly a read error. CDR3: CASSYNRATLSDEQYF. CDR3 nucleotides: TGTGCCAGCAGTTACAACCGGGCCACCCTCTCCGACGAGCAGTACTTC. The rearrangement joins TRBV28 to TRBJ2-5; D call uncertain. The J call may be mistaken, given a closer DNA end match to TRBJ2-7. CDR1 is MDHEN, CDR2 SYDVKM, per germline. The CDR3 is 16 residues long.

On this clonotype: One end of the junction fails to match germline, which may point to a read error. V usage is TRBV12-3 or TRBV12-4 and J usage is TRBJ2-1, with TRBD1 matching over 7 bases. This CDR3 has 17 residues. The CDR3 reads CTSRSTGLGFFYNEQFF. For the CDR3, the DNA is TGTACCAGCAGGTCGACAGGGCTGGGGTTTTTTTACAATGAGCAGTTCTTC.

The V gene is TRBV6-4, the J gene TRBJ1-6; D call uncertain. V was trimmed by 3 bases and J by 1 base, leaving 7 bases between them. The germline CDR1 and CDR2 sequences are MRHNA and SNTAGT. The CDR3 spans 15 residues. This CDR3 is CASSERESYNSPLHF. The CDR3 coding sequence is TGTGCCAGCAGTGAGAGGGAATCCTATAATTCACCCCTCCACTTT.

The CDR3 protein is CSVVSLAGGEQYF. CDR3 nucleotide sequence: TGCAGCGTTGTGTCCCTAGCGGGGGGCGAGCAGTACTTC. V is TRBV29-1 and J is TRBJ2-7; the match to TRBD2 covers 11 bases. The J segment lost 6 bases and the V segment lost 4 bases, leaving 5 bases of the junction unmatched. Germline V gene lookup returns CDR1 SQVTM and CDR2 ANQGSEA. This CDR3 is 13 amino acids long.

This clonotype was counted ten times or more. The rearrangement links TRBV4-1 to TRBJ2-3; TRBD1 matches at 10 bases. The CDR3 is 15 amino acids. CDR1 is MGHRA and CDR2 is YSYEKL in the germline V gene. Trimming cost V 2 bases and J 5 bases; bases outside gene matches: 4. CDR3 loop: CASSQRTGGGDTQYF. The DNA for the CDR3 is TGCGCCAGCAGCCAACGGACAGGGGGAGGAGATACGCAGTATTTT.

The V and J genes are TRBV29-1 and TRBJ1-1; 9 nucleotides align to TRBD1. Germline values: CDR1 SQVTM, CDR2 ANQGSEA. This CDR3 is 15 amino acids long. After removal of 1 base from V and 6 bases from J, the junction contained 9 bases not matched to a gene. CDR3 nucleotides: TGCAGCGTTGAAGGGGACAGGGCGATCGGGCCTGAAGCTTTCTTT. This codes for CSVEGDRAIGPEAFF.

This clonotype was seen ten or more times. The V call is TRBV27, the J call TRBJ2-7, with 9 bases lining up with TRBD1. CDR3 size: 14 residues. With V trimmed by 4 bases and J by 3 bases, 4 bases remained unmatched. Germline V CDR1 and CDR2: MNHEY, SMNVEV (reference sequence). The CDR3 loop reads CASSWGTGNYEQYF. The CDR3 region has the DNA TGTGCCAGCAGTTGGGGGACAGGGAACTACGAGCAGTACTTC.

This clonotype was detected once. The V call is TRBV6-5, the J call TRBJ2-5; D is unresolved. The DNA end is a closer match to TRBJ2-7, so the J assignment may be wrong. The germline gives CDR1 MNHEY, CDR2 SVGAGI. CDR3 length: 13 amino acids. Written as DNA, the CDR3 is TGTGCCAGCACCCCATCTACACTCGACGAGCAGTACTTC. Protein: CASTPSTLDEQYF.

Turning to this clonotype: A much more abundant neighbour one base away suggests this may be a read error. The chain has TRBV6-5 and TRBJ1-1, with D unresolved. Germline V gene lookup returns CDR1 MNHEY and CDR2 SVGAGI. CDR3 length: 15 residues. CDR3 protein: CASRREGLLNTETFF. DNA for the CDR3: TGTGCCAGCCGACGGGAAGGCCTCCTGAACACTGAAACTTTCTTT.

CDR3 DNA sequence: TGCGCCAGCAGCCGCCATCCCGGGACCCAGCGAGAGACCCAGTACTTC. This sequence encodes CASSRHPGTQRETQYF. The chain joins TRBV4-3 to TRBJ2-7; TRBD1 or TRBD2 may be the D gene (5 bases each). The J call could be wrong; TRBJ2-5 is a better fit for the DNA end. Germline V CDR1 and CDR2: LGHNA, YSLEER. This CDR3 comprises 16 residues.

CDR3 in amino acids: CASSSRQGSEKLFF. CDR3 in DNA: TGTGCCAGCAGTTCAAGACAGGGGAGTGAAAAACTGTTTTTT. V usage is TRBV27 and J usage is TRBJ1-4; 8 nucleotides agree with TRBD1. The J segment lost 7 bases and the V segment lost 4 bases, leaving 5 bases of the junction unmatched. The CDR3 length is 14 residues. Germline V lookup: CDR1 MNHEY, CDR2 SMNVEV (reference sequence).